The 7 T cell receptor beta chains below were found in one sample sequenced in a study of shared clonotypes between healthy human individuals (dated by TCRdb to about 2020). CD8 naive samples were CD45RO-negative cells positively selected for CCR7, giving a CD45RA+CCR7+ population that excluded TemRA cells. Receptor libraries were prepared by the immunoSEQ multiplex PCR assay. TCRdb took this table from immuneACCESS and kept in-frame rearrangements with V and J called. Such tables lack part of the clones; where checked against another copy, unresolved V genes explain under half of the gap, and the rest is unexplained. The sample table contains about 1,900,000 clones; only one count was recorded for about 95% of them. In total, the top ten clones hold roughly 1% of the sample. Sequencing was done on a sample of naive CD8+ T cells sorted from blood. What the cell subset or site label conveys for this sample: CD45RA+CCR7+. Source of these receptors: a man between 18 and 35 years old in good health.

The chain links TRBV6-4 to TRBJ1-5; 10 bases align to TRBD1. The CDR3 has 16 amino acids. Looked up from germline, CDR1 is MRHNA and CDR2 is SNTAGT. Unmatched junction bases numbered 4, after V lost 4 bases and J lost 1 base. The CDR3 reads CASSGRTGGSNQPQHF. CDR3 sequence (DNA): TGTGCCAGCAGTGGGAGGACAGGGGGGAGCAATCAGCCCCAGCATTTT.

The V and J genes are TRBV2 and TRBJ1-1; a weak D match, TRBD1 (5 bases). Trimming pared 4 bases from V and 3 bases from J, leaving 12 bases between. The germline gives CDR1 SNHLY, CDR2 FYNNEI. There are 14 residues in the CDR3. CDR3 DNA sequence: TGTGCCAGCAGTGGGGGTGGGGGTTACACTGAAGCTTTCTTT. Its protein is CASSGGGGYTEAFF.

The chain employs TRBV11-2 and TRBJ2-5; no firm D call. V dropped 0 bases and J dropped 4 bases, with 12 bases sitting between them. Germline CDR1 reads SGHAT; CDR2 reads FQNNGV. This CDR3 is built from 15 residues. The CDR3, as DNA: TGTGCCAGCAGCTTAGAAGCCCCCAGATTAGAGACCCAGTACTTC. It encodes CASSLEAPRLETQYF.

This sequence joins TRBV7-9 and TRBJ2-1; 8 nucleotides match TRBD1. Germline assignment: CDR1 SEHNR and CDR2 FQNEAQ (reference sequence). The CDR3 has 15 residues. Trimming cost V 4 bases and J 0 bases; bases outside gene matches: 2. The CDR3 region has the DNA TGTGCCAGCAGCTCGGACAGGGACTCCTACAATGAGCAGTTCTTC. Translated, it gives CASSSDRDSYNEQFF.

This clone was recorded once. The genes are TRBV6-1 and TRBJ1-1; D is perhaps TRBD1 (5 bases). In germline, CDR1 is MNHNS, CDR2 SASEGT. The CDR3 is 12 amino acids. Trimming shortened V by 4 bases and J by 6 bases, and 9 bases separated the two germline ends. The CDR3 spells CASSVGRAEAFF. The DNA for the CDR3 is TGTGCCAGCAGTGTGGGGCGCGCTGAAGCTTTCTTT.

This chain links TRBV19 with TRBJ2-4; 7 positions match TRBD1. Germline loops: CDR1 LNHDA, CDR2 SQIVND (reference sequence). V gave up 5 bases and J gave up 5 bases; unmatched junction bases: 6. This CDR3 spans 14 amino acids. CDR3 sequence (DNA): TGTGCCAGTAGTCTCCGGGACAGAGAAAACATTCAGTACTTC. This translates into CASSLRDRENIQYF. The complete variable domain, with remaining parts taken from reference TRBV19 and TRBJ2-4, reads DGGITQSPKYLFRKEGQNVTLSCEQNLNHDAMYWYRQDPGQGLRLIYYSQIVNDFQKGDIAEGYSVSREKKESFPLTVTSAQKNPTAFYLCASSLRDRENIQYFGAGTRLSVL.

The gene calls are TRBV6-5 and TRBJ2-2; 8 positions agree with TRBD2. The CDR3 sequence is 16 residues long. J lost 6 bases, V lost 2 bases, and 8 bases had no gene match. CDR1 and CDR2 (germline): MNHEY, SVGAGI. The DNA for the CDR3 is TGTGCCAGCAGTTACAGAGCGGGGGTACTTCCCGGGGAGCTGTTTTTT. Translated: CASSYRAGVLPGELFF.